This paragraph covers one T cell receptor beta chain sequence. Amplified TCR beta CDR3 regions derived from RNA transcripts. With the HTBI primer set, the TCR CDR3 went through a first round of RT-PCR. One entry per CDR3 protein results from TCRdb running MiXCR on the multiplex PCR reads. The sample shows about 510,000 distinct CDR3 sequences, over 45% of them seen only once. This specimen comes from a study of T cells in Graves' hyperthyroidism and ophthalmopathy. This clonotype was sampled from an adult woman with Graves' disease, either hyperthyroidism or ophthalmopathy (not recorded which). The sample consisted of peripheral blood or thyroid tissue (not recorded which).

In DNA, the CDR3 is TGTGCCAGCAAAGCGTACCAAGAGACCCAGTACTTC. This codes for CASKAYQETQYF. This chain joins TRBV6-9 and TRBJ2-5; the D is unclear. Trimming removed 7 bases at V and 0 bases at J, with 6 bases between. Per the germline V gene, CDR1 is MNHGY and CDR2 is SVAAGI. CDR3 length equals 12 residues.